Following are 21 T cell receptor beta chains from one sample sequenced in a study of regulatory T cells. Primers: 52 TRBV forward and 13 TRBJ reverse. Libraries were prepared by immunoSEQ multiplex PCR; TCRdb keeps only in-frame clonotypes and omits some of them. The data hold 25,000 to 40,000 clones, with 93% observed a single time. Their specific antigens are unknown. Study outcomes and limitations: In CD3G-deficient patients, conventional CD4+ T cells were enriched for hydrophobic CDR3 residues at positions 6 and 7.

The sequencing input was conventional CD4+ T cells sorted from blood. Receptor source: a child between 2 and 9 years old with CD3G deficiency.

The chain is built from TRBV6-1 and TRBJ2-3, with no clear D. Germline V gives CDR1 MNHNS, CDR2 SASEGT. Between the trimmed V and J ends, which lost 2 bases and 2 bases, there was a span of 11 bases. The CDR3 is 15 residues long. The DNA for the CDR3 is TGTGCCAGCAGTGAACCTGGCAGTTCCACAGATACGCAGTATTTT. It encodes CASSEPGSSTDTQYF.

Here the CDR3 reads CASSLGPNNEQFF. Written as DNA, the CDR3 is TGTGCCAGCAGCTTGGGACCGAACAATGAGCAGTTCTTC. The V call is TRBV7-2, the J call TRBJ2-1; the D call may be TRBD1 or TRBD2 (5 bases each). The CDR3 has 13 residues. V lost 3 bases and J 5 bases, leaving 8 bases between the germline ends. Germline-derived CDR1 and CDR2 are SGHTA and FQGNSA.

The rearrangement joins TRBV28 to TRBJ2-1; D may be TRBD1 or TRBD2 (5 bases each). Trimming shortened V by 6 bases and J by 9 bases, and 18 bases separated the two germline ends. This CDR3 spans 14 amino acids. Germline V gene data show CDR1 as MDHEN and CDR2 as SYDVKM. The CDR3, as DNA: TGTGCCAGCAGACTTGCCGGGGAAAGGGGTGAGCAGTTCTTC. The encoded protein is CASRLAGERGEQFF.

This rearrangement joins TRBV7-3 to TRBJ2-5; D call uncertain. The CDR3 sequence is 13 residues long. Trimming removed 7 bases at V and 8 bases at J, with 17 bases between. The germline V gene encodes CDR1 SGHTA and CDR2 FQGTGA. Here the CDR3 reads CASIIFCKRTQYF. DNA for the CDR3: TGTGCCAGCATCATATTCTGCAAGAGAACCCAGTACTTC.

The chain links TRBV28 to TRBJ2-2; 8 positions match TRBD2. The CDR3 covers 15 residues. Losses at the gene ends were 4 bases for V and 5 bases for J; bases not matched to a gene: 6. Germline V gives CDR1 MDHEN, CDR2 SYDVKM. CDR3 residues: CASSSGASGTGELFF. The CDR3 coding sequence is TGTGCCAGCAGTTCCGGGGCTAGCGGGACCGGGGAGCTGTTTTTT.

The V gene is TRBV28, the J gene TRBJ1-2; D might be TRBD1 (6 bases). This CDR3 spans 13 amino acids. Germline loops: CDR1 MDHEN, CDR2 SYDVKM. V was cut by 7 bases and J by 6 bases, with 15 bases left in between. CDR3 nucleotide sequence: TGTGCCAGCATGGGTGACAGGATTCATGGCTACACCTTC. It yields the protein CASMGDRIHGYTF.

This clone was seen a single time. The chain is built from TRBV6-6 and TRBJ1-2; a weak D match, TRBD1 (6 bases). Germline lookup yields CDR1 MNHNY and CDR2 SVGAGI (reference sequence). There are 16 residues in the CDR3. V was clipped by 5 bases and J by 5 bases, with 21 bases between them. CDR3 bases: TGTGCCAGCAGTAAAACCGCCGGGACAAGAGGTTATGGCTACACCTTC. Translating it yields CASSKTAGTRGYGYTF.

The chain uses TRBV5-1 and TRBJ2-3, with D possibly being TRBD2 (6 bases). The CDR3 totals 15 residues. The V end lost 0 bases, the J end lost 1 base, and 9 bases lay between the germline ends. The V gene's germline CDR1 is SGHRS and CDR2 YFSETQ. The CDR3 sequence is CASSLGAGRTDTQYF. The CDR3 nucleotides are TGCGCCAGCAGCTTGGGAGCGGGCCGCACAGATACGCAGTATTTT. The full variable domain, completed using reference TRBV5-1 and TRBJ2-3, is KAGVTQTPRYLIKTRGQQVTLSCSPISGHRSVSWYQQTPGQGLQFLFEYFSETQRNKGNFPGRFSGRQFSNSRSEMNVSTLELGDSALYLCASSLGAGRTDTQYFGPGTRLTVL.

The chain has TRBV6-1 and TRBJ1-4; D gene ambiguous. This CDR3 spans 20 amino acids. V dropped 4 bases and J dropped 5 bases, with 29 bases sitting between them. Germline assignment: CDR1 MNHNS and CDR2 SASEGT. This chain's CDR3 is CASSGVRTAVPQTSNEKLFF. The CDR3 DNA reads TGTGCCAGCAGTGGGGTACGGACGGCAGTACCTCAAACGTCAAATGAAAAACTGTTTTTT.

The chain links TRBV20-1 to TRBJ2-7; D is uncertain. Germline V gives CDR1 DFQATT, CDR2 SNEGSKA (reference sequence). The CDR3 is made up of 11 amino acids. Trimming shortened V by 3 bases and J by 6 bases, and 9 bases separated the two germline ends. The CDR3 DNA follows: TGCAGTGCTAGTTTTATGGGCGAGCAGTACTTC. Amino acids: CSASFMGEQYF.

V gene TRBV11-2 combines with J gene TRBJ1-1; no clear D. Per germline, CDR1 SGHAT and CDR2 FQNNGV. CDR3 length: 13 residues. The germline V and J ends were trimmed by 0 bases and 10 bases, with 12 bases remaining between them. This CDR3 reads CASSLERTASAFF. The CDR3 DNA reads as TGTGCCAGCAGCTTAGAGCGGACGGCTTCAGCTTTCTTT.

The chain joins TRBV7-9 to TRBJ2-1, with D possibly being TRBD2 (6 bases). There are 16 residues in the CDR3. The V and J ends lost 4 bases and 5 bases respectively, with 18 bases between them. The germline V gene encodes CDR1 SEHNR and CDR2 FQNEAQ (reference sequence). The CDR3 reads CASSSSRGLEDNEQFF. For the CDR3, the DNA is TGTGCCAGCAGCTCCAGCCGGGGACTGGAGGACAATGAGCAGTTCTTC. Drawing the rest from reference TRBV7-9 and TRBJ2-1, the complete variable domain is DTGVSQNPRHKITKRGQNVTFRCDPISEHNRLYWYRQTLGQGPEFLTYFQNEAQLEKSRLLSDRFSAERPKGSFSTLEIQRTEQGDSAMYLCASSSSRGLEDNEQFFGPGTRLTVL.

The chain links TRBV5-1 to TRBJ1-2, with a weak D call TRBD1 (6 bases). V lost 4 bases, J lost 7 bases, and 14 bases lay in between. CDR3 length equals 13 residues. The germline V gene encodes CDR1 SGHRS and CDR2 YFSETQ. CDR3: CASSPRGGLGYTF. In nucleotides, the CDR3 is TGCGCCAGCAGCCCCCGCGGGGGCCTTGGCTACACCTTC.

With regard to this clone: Other nucleotide sequences from this sample produce the same CDR3. The CDR3 spells CASSLGDYYNEQFF. CDR3 DNA sequence: TGCGCCAGCAGCTTGGGCGACTATTACAATGAGCAGTTCTTC. The chain uses TRBV5-1 and TRBJ2-1; a weak D match, TRBD2 (5 bases). Trimming left V 0 bases short and J 4 bases short, with 8 bases between. The CDR3 contains 14 residues. Germline CDR1 reads SGHRS; CDR2 reads YFSETQ. The full variable domain, in which reference TRBV5-1 and TRBJ2-1 provide the parts outside the CDR3, is KAGVTQTPRYLIKTRGQQVTLSCSPISGHRSVSWYQQTPGQGLQFLFEYFSETQRNKGNFPGRFSGRQFSNSRSEMNVSTLELGDSALYLCASSLGDYYNEQFFGPGTRLTVL.

Worth noting for this clone: Within the sample, other DNA sequences also encode this same CDR3. The chain has TRBV28 and TRBJ1-2; D is ambiguous. Trimming stripped 2 bases from V and 4 bases from J, with 8 bases between. Germline V gives CDR1 MDHEN, CDR2 SYDVKM. The CDR3 length is 13 residues. The DNA for the CDR3 is TGTGCCAGCAGTTTAGGGTCTCTCTATGGCTACACCTTC. Amino acid sequence: CASSLGSLYGYTF.

This chain links TRBV5-1 with TRBJ2-1; 9 bases line up with TRBD2. The CDR3 is 16 residues long. Germline V gene lookup returns CDR1 SGHRS and CDR2 YFSETQ. The junction had 6 bases not matched to a gene; V was cut back by 0 bases and J by 5 bases. The CDR3 spells CASSLVAGGPNNEQFF. CDR3 nucleotides: TGCGCCAGCAGCTTGGTCGCGGGAGGGCCGAACAATGAGCAGTTCTTC. Drawing the rest from reference TRBV5-1 and TRBJ2-1, the complete variable domain is KAGVTQTPRYLIKTRGQQVTLSCSPISGHRSVSWYQQTPGQGLQFLFEYFSETQRNKGNFPGRFSGRQFSNSRSEMNVSTLELGDSALYLCASSLVAGGPNNEQFFGPGTRLTVL.

The chain employs TRBV11-3 and TRBJ2-1; the D call may be TRBD1 or TRBD2 (5 bases each). Germline V CDR1 and CDR2: SGHNT, YENEEA. The CDR3 runs to 15 residues. V shed 0 bases and J shed 6 bases, with 12 bases lying between them. CDR3 loop: CASSLEGRAPNEQFF. CDR3 nucleotide sequence: TGTGCCAGCAGCTTAGAGGGGCGGGCCCCCAATGAGCAGTTCTTC.

This clone was found once. The J gene is TRBJ1-1, the V gene TRBV7-8; the D is unclear. Germline V lookup: CDR1 SGHVS, CDR2 FQNEAQ. There are 13 residues in the CDR3. The ends were cut back, 1 base at V and 1 base at J, with 4 bases in the middle. The CDR3 DNA sequence: TGTGCCAGCAGCTTAGACAGGAACACTGAAGCTTTCTTT. Residues: CASSLDRNTEAFF. Together with reference TRBV7-8 and TRBJ1-1, the CDR3 gives the full variable domain: GAGVSQSPRYKVAKRGQDVALRCDPISGHVSLFWYQQALGQGPEFLTYFQNEAQLDKSGLPSDRFFAERPEGSVSTLKIQRTQQEDSAVYLCASSLDRNTEAFFGQGTRLTVV.

The V gene is TRBV6-1, the J gene TRBJ1-5; D is unresolved. V lost 6 bases to trimming and J lost 1 base, with 10 bases between them. Germline assignment: CDR1 MNHNS and CDR2 SASEGT. The CDR3 is 14 amino acids. The CDR3 region is CASSRIGSNQPQHF. Here the CDR3 DNA reads TGTGCCAGCAGCAGGATTGGCAGCAATCAGCCCCAGCATTTT.

This clone appeared a single time. The V and J genes are TRBV6-1 and TRBJ1-5; D unresolved. The V gene's germline CDR1 is MNHNS and CDR2 SASEGT. V dropped 6 bases and J dropped 0 bases, with 6 bases sitting between them. The CDR3 spans 13 residues. CDR3 DNA: TGTGCCAGCAGCCCATTTAGCAATCAGCCCCAGCATTTT. Translating it yields CASSPFSNQPQHF.

The count of this clone is one. V is TRBV28 and J is TRBJ2-7, with 9 positions matching TRBD2. The length of the CDR3 is 15 residues. Germline V CDR1 and CDR2: MDHEN, SYDVKM. Unmatched junction bases numbered 6, after V lost 6 bases and J lost 0 bases. The CDR3 bases are TGTGCCAGCAGCCTAGCGGGATCCCGCTCCTACGAGCAGTACTTC. It encodes CASSLAGSRSYEQYF.